These 15 T cell receptor beta chains came from one sample sequenced in a study of blood T cell repertoires in COVID-19. The table came from immunoSEQ multiplex PCR; TCRdb's copy has only in-frame clones and leaves some out. The profile shows tens of thousands of clones, around 90% of them singletons. Sample: peripheral blood. All receptors come from a woman aged 45-65 years with COVID-19, enrolled during active disease.

The chain is built from TRBV30 and TRBJ1-5, with a tentative D call TRBD1 (5 bases). In germline, CDR1 is GTSNPN, CDR2 SVGIG (reference sequence). CDR3 length equals 15 residues. V dropped 2 bases and J dropped 7 bases, with 18 bases sitting between them. As DNA, the CDR3 is TGTGCCTGGAGTCCACAAGTACAAAGGGGACAGCCCCAGCATTTT. Protein sequence: CAWSPQVQRGQPQHF.

The chain has TRBV5-6 and TRBJ2-2; D is possibly TRBD2 (5 bases). Trimming took off 4 bases at V and 5 bases at J, with 15 bases between the two ends. The germline gives CDR1 SGHDT, CDR2 YYEEEE. The CDR3 loop spans 15 amino acids. The CDR3 loop reads CASSPDWGVTGELFF. The CDR3 DNA follows: TGTGCCAGCAGCCCCGATTGGGGAGTGACCGGGGAGCTGTTTTTT.

This chain uses TRBV6-5 with TRBJ2-1; D might be TRBD1 (5 bases). This CDR3 spans 12 amino acids. Trimming took off 2 bases at V and 15 bases at J, with 14 bases between the two ends. Looked up from germline, CDR1 is MNHEY and CDR2 is SVGAGI. The CDR3 sequence is CASSYPGHVRFF. In nucleotides, the CDR3 is TGTGCCAGCAGTTACCCTGGACATGTTCGGTTCTTC.

The chain recombines TRBV7-3 with TRBJ1-6; D perhaps matches TRBD1 (5 bases). Looked up from germline, CDR1 is SGHTA and CDR2 is FQGTGA. Trimming cost V 0 bases and J 11 bases, with 14 bases left between them. The CDR3 has 15 residues. The CDR3 DNA is TGTGCCAGCAGCTTAACGGGGGAGGTTGGGACACCCCTCCACTTT. It encodes CASSLTGEVGTPLHF.

The chain is built from TRBV27 and TRBJ2-3, with 13 bases aligning to TRBD2. V lost 5 bases, J lost 5 bases, and 7 bases stayed unmatched. Germline CDR1 is MNHEY and CDR2 is SMNVEV (reference sequence). The CDR3 contains 16 residues. CDR3 sequence: CASSPGLAGVVDTQYF. CDR3 in DNA: TGTGCCAGCAGTCCCGGACTAGCGGGAGTGGTAGATACGCAGTATTTT.

This clone was seen a handful of times. V and J are TRBV28 and TRBJ1-1, with 8 bases that match TRBD1. J was trimmed by 7 bases and V by 4 bases; bases with no gene match: 5. There are 13 residues in the CDR3. The germline V gene encodes CDR1 MDHEN and CDR2 SYDVKM. CDR3 region: CASSSNGQGEAFF. CDR3 sequence (DNA): TGTGCCAGCAGTTCAAACGGACAGGGTGAAGCTTTCTTT.

This chain links TRBV3-1 (or the pseudogene TRBV3-2) with TRBJ2-3; no clear D. The germline V gene has CDR1 LGHDT and CDR2 YNNKEL (reference sequence). The germline V and J ends were trimmed by 0 bases and 2 bases, with 9 bases remaining between them. The CDR3 length is 15 residues. The CDR3 nucleotides read TGTGCCAGCAGCCAAGAAGTGGTAGACACAGATACGCAGTATTTT. Its translation is CASSQEVVDTDTQYF.

The V call is TRBV11-3, the J call TRBJ2-7; D may be TRBD1 (6 bases). Trimming cost V 5 bases and J 3 bases, with 14 bases left between them. The length of the CDR3 is 14 residues. Germline-derived CDR1 and CDR2 are SGHNT and YENEEA. CDR3 amino acids: CASSPTGRYYEQYF. The CDR3, as DNA: TGTGCCAGCAGCCCGACAGGAAGGTACTACGAGCAGTACTTC.

This sequence joins TRBV28 and TRBJ2-6; a weak D match, TRBD1 (6 bases). Trimming took off 1 base at V and 0 bases at J, with 19 bases between the two ends. From germline, CDR1 is MDHEN and CDR2 SYDVKM. This CDR3 region has 20 residues. The CDR3 here is CASSLFLLRTVDSGANVLTF. The CDR3 region has the DNA TGTGCCAGCAGTTTATTCCTTCTTAGGACAGTCGACTCTGGGGCCAACGTCCTGACTTTC. Full variable domain (outside the CDR3, taken from reference TRBV28 and TRBJ2-6): DVKVTQSSRYLVKRTGEKVFLECVQDMDHENMFWYRQDPGLGLRLIYFSYDVKMKEKGDIPEGYSVSREKKERFSLILESASTNQTSMYLCASSLFLLRTVDSGANVLTFGAGSRLTVL.

The V and J genes are TRBV27 and TRBJ2-1, with 7 nucleotides matching TRBD1. In germline, CDR1 is MNHEY, CDR2 SMNVEV (reference sequence). The CDR3 loop spans 16 amino acids. The V segment lost 4 bases and the J segment 8 bases; nucleotides outside the gene matches: 14. Here the CDR3 reads CASSWDRTPSAHEQFF. The CDR3 nucleotides are TGTGCCAGCAGTTGGGACAGAACCCCTTCCGCCCATGAGCAGTTCTTC.

The CDR3 sequence: CASRGTSGSSYEQYF. Here the CDR3 DNA reads TGCGCCAGCAGAGGGACTAGCGGGAGCTCCTACGAGCAGTACTTC. The V and J genes are TRBV10-2 and TRBJ2-7; 14 positions match TRBD2. V lost 6 bases and J lost 0; bases outside the gene matches: 1. From germline, CDR1 is WSHSY and CDR2 SAAADI. The CDR3 extends over 15 amino acids.

This chain links TRBV27 with TRBJ2-7; D might be TRBD2 (6 bases). This CDR3 has 15 amino acids. Trimming pared 3 bases from V and 1 base from J, leaving 13 bases between. Germline V lookup: CDR1 MNHEY, CDR2 SMNVEV (reference sequence). In DNA, the CDR3 is TGTGCCAGCAGTTTGGTCGGCGGGATTTCCTACGAGCAGTACTTC. Protein sequence: CASSLVGGISYEQYF.

This clone has just a few counts. The chain links TRBV6-4 to TRBJ2-2; 7 bases are a match to TRBD1. Germline CDR1 and CDR2: MRHNA and SNTAGT. The trim removed 4 bases at V and 6 bases at J, leaving 5 bases unmatched. The CDR3 extends over 14 amino acids. The CDR3, as DNA: TGTGCCAGCAGTGTGGACAGGCTAGCCGGGGAGCTGTTTTTT. This translates into CASSVDRLAGELFF.

V is TRBV6-5 and J is TRBJ2-2; D might be TRBD2 (5 bases). The CDR3 extends over 13 amino acids. CDR1 is MNHEY and CDR2 is SVGAGI in the germline V gene. Trimming cost V 2 bases and J 8 bases, with 9 bases left between them. The CDR3 spells CASSYGRTGELFF. CDR3 nucleotide sequence: TGTGCCAGCAGTTACGGGAGAACAGGGGAGCTGTTTTTT.

This clone was observed a few times. The chain carries TRBV28 and TRBJ2-5; D is possibly TRBD2 (7 bases). There are 14 residues in the CDR3. Germline CDR1 is MDHEN and CDR2 is SYDVKM. The V and J ends lost 3 bases and 9 bases respectively, with 17 bases between them. CDR3 in amino acids: CASSFGGLGVSQYF. The CDR3 DNA reads TGTGCCAGCAGTTTCGGGGGGCTAGGGGTTTCCCAGTACTTC.